This TCR beta chain stems from a study of blood T cell repertoires in COVID-19. Across the whole study: The analysed material was cDNA or gDNA that came from T cells, B-cell-depleted T cells, or PBMCs.

Libraries were prepared by immunoSEQ multiplex PCR; TCRdb keeps only in-frame clonotypes and omits some of them. The sample consists of about 59,000 clones, less than 80% of them appearing once. Trimming took off 0 bases at V and 2 bases at J, with 9 bases between the two ends. Germline V lookup: CDR1 SGHAT, CDR2 FQNNGV. This CDR3 region has 15 residues. The J gene is TRBJ2-3, the V gene TRBV11-2; D uncertain. This sequence originates from a human donor in a cohort sampled during active COVID-19. Sequenced: peripheral blood. This CDR3 is CASSLDRVVTDTQYF. CDR3 DNA: TGTGCCAGCAGCTTAGATCGCGTTGTCACAGATACGCAGTATTTT. Based on the CDR3 plus reference TRBV11-2 and TRBJ2-3, the full variable domain is EAGVAQSPRYKIIEKRQSVAFWCNPISGHATLYWYQQILGQGPKLLIQFQNNGVVDDSQLPKDRFSAERLKGVDSTLKIQPAKLEDSAVYLCASSLDRVVTDTQYFGPGTRLTVL.